A single sample gave rise to the 18 T cell receptor beta chains below, sequenced in a study of cytomegalovirus exposure and HLA in healthy donors. Amplification used 60 Vbeta primers and 13 Jbeta primers. Clones were read by immunoSEQ multiplex PCR, and TCRdb kept only the in-frame ones, dropping some. The sample yields approximately 100,000 clones, 65% to 90% seen once. Sequencing used PBMCs. The source of these receptors is a man over 45 in good health and CMV-seronegative.

About this clone itself: This sample also contains other DNA sequences that code for the same CDR3. The chain recombines TRBV5-1 with TRBJ2-2; 10 bases map to TRBD1. CDR3 length: 16 amino acids. J gave up 3 bases and V 4 bases, and 6 bases lay outside the gene matches. In germline, CDR1 is SGHRS, CDR2 YFSETQ. This chain's CDR3 is CASSQKTGGHTGELFF. CDR3 DNA: TGCGCCAGCAGCCAAAAGACAGGGGGCCACACCGGGGAGCTGTTTTTT.

The J gene is TRBJ2-3, the V gene TRBV4-1; D not resolved. Trimming removed 3 bases from V and 0 bases from J, with 13 bases in between. The CDR3 extends over 16 amino acids. Germline lookup yields CDR1 MGHRA and CDR2 YSYEKL. CDR3 sequence (DNA): TGCGCCAGCAGCCACCTGGCAGACATTAGCACAGATACGCAGTATTTT. Protein: CASSHLADISTDTQYF.

This chain links TRBV9 with TRBJ1-4; D is possibly TRBD1 (6 bases). Germline V gene lookup returns CDR1 SGDLS and CDR2 YYNGEE. V lost 1 base and J 6 bases, leaving 10 bases between the germline ends. This CDR3 region has 14 residues. In DNA, the CDR3 is TGTGCCAGCAGCGTAATGGCAGGGGATGAAAAACTGTTTTTT. This encodes CASSVMAGDEKLFF.

The chain combines TRBV18 with TRBJ1-5, with TRBD1 identical over 8 bases. V lost 6 bases, J lost 2 bases, and 6 bases stayed unmatched. Germline loops: CDR1 KGHSH, CDR2 LQKENI. CDR3 length: 15 amino acids. The CDR3: CASSQATGGNQPQHF. The CDR3 DNA sequence: TGTGCCAGCTCTCAGGCGACAGGGGGCAATCAGCCCCAGCATTTT.

The genes are TRBV6-5 and TRBJ1-6; 8 bases line up with TRBD1. Germline values: CDR1 MNHEY, CDR2 SVGAGI. Trimming took 2 bases from V and 7 from J; bases not matched to a gene: 7. CDR3 length: 16 residues. The CDR3 loop is CASSYAGGRRNSPLHF. Written as DNA, the CDR3 is TGTGCCAGCAGTTACGCAGGGGGCAGGAGAAATTCACCCCTCCACTTT.

This chain links TRBV30 with TRBJ2-2; 9 nucleotides align to TRBD1. From germline, CDR1 is GTSNPN and CDR2 SVGIG (reference sequence). The trim removed 3 bases at V and 3 bases at J, leaving 5 bases unmatched. The CDR3 is made up of 15 amino acids. The CDR3 coding sequence is TGTGCCTGGAGCGACGGGACAGGGCACACCGGGGAGCTGTTTTTT. This codes for CAWSDGTGHTGELFF.

This clone occurred once. The chain has TRBV5-1 and TRBJ1-1; no definite D call. The CDR3 runs to 15 residues. Deletions cut 1 base from V and 0 bases from J, with 10 bases between. Germline CDR1 is SGHRS and CDR2 is YFSETQ. The CDR3 DNA reads TGCGCCAGCAGCTTGTCGGGTAATATGAACACTGAAGCTTTCTTT. Translation gives CASSLSGNMNTEAFF.

The chain joins TRBV30 to TRBJ1-6; 8 nucleotides align to TRBD1. V gave up 5 bases and J gave up 11 bases; unmatched junction bases: 8. This CDR3 is built from 13 residues. Germline V gene sequence: CDR1 GTSNPN, CDR2 SVGIG (reference sequence). CDR3 sequence (DNA): TGTGCCTGGGAGGACAGGGCTCATCCACCCCTCCACTTT. Translated, it gives CAWEDRAHPPLHF.

The chain uses TRBV5-1 and TRBJ2-5, with 7 nucleotides matching TRBD1. CDR3 size: 14 residues. After removal of 4 bases from V and 5 bases from J, the junction contained 8 bases not matched to a gene. Germline V gene sequence: CDR1 SGHRS, CDR2 YFSETQ. The CDR3 bases are TGCGCCAGCAGCCTGGGACAGCCAGGGGAGACCCAGTACTTC. Residues: CASSLGQPGETQYF.

The chain links TRBV19 to TRBJ2-3, with D tentatively TRBD2 (6 bases). This CDR3 comprises 12 residues. The V end lost 5 bases, the J end lost 12 bases, and 15 bases lay between the germline ends. CDR1 LNHDA and CDR2 SQIVND come from the germline V gene (reference sequence). CDR3 nucleotides: TGTGCCAGTAGTCCCCAGGGCGGGGTACAGTATTTT. Protein product: CASSPQGGVQYF. Complete variable domain (other parts from reference TRBV19 and TRBJ2-3): DGGITQSPKYLFRKEGQNVTLSCEQNLNHDAMYWYRQDPGQGLRLIYYSQIVNDFQKGDIAEGYSVSREKKESFPLTVTSAQKNPTAFYLCASSPQGGVQYFGPGTRLTVL.

The chain couples TRBV11-3 to TRBJ2-2, with 7 bases identical to TRBD1. The CDR3 length is 15 residues. The junction had 9 bases not matched to a gene; V was cut back by 5 bases and J by 6 bases. Germline CDR1 reads SGHNT; CDR2 reads YENEEA. The CDR3 protein is CASSHKTGPAGELFF. CDR3 bases: TGTGCCAGCAGCCACAAGACAGGGCCGGCCGGGGAGCTGTTTTTT. Using reference TRBV11-3 and TRBJ2-2 for the parts outside the CDR3, the full variable domain is EAGVVQSPRYKIIEKKQPVAFWCNPISGHNTLYWYLQNLGQGPELLIRYENEEAVDDSQLPKDRFSAERLKGVDSTLKIQPAELGDSAVYLCASSHKTGPAGELFFGEGSRLTVL.

The V gene is TRBV19, the J gene TRBJ1-1; 7 positions agree with TRBD1. The V gene end was trimmed by 7 bases and the J gene end by 4 bases; junction bases not matched to a gene: 15. Germline V lookup: CDR1 LNHDA, CDR2 SQIVND (reference sequence). The CDR3 loop spans 16 amino acids. CDR3 coding DNA: TGTGCCAGTAAAGGGCCGACAGGGTTGGGTCCCACTGAAGCTTTCTTT. It codes for CASKGPTGLGPTEAFF.

As regards this clone: Different DNA sequences within this sample yield the same CDR3. The chain couples TRBV30 to TRBJ1-1; possible D gene TRBD1, 6 bases. Germline CDR1 GTSNPN, CDR2 SVGIG (reference sequence). The CDR3 extends over 12 amino acids. The V and J ends lost 3 bases and 5 bases respectively, with 10 bases between them. CDR3 in DNA: TGTGCCTGGAGAGGGGGGGCGACTGAAGCTTTCTTT. It codes for CAWRGGATEAFF.

The chain uses TRBV7-9 and TRBJ1-1; D is undetermined. The CDR3 is made up of 13 amino acids. CDR1 and CDR2 from the germline V gene are SEHNR and FQNEAQ (reference sequence). Trimming left V 7 bases short and J 1 base short, with 10 bases between. As DNA, the CDR3 is TGTGCCAGCACCTCCAGATCGAACACTGAAGCTTTCTTT. Translation: CASTSRSNTEAFF.

The chain is built from TRBV6-1 and TRBJ2-3; D is ambiguous. Deletions cut 0 bases from V and 1 base from J, with 8 bases between. Germline loops: CDR1 MNHNS, CDR2 SASEGT. The CDR3 has 15 residues. The CDR3 reads CASSEAPTRTDTQYF. The CDR3 region has the DNA TGTGCCAGCAGTGAAGCTCCCACTCGCACAGATACGCAGTATTTT.

The V and J genes are TRBV2 and TRBJ2-1; possible D gene TRBD2, 7 bases. Germline V gene sequence: CDR1 SNHLY, CDR2 FYNNEI. The CDR3 spans 14 residues. V lost 8 bases to trimming and J lost 9 bases, with 20 bases between them. The CDR3 loop is CASRGRGGVGEQFF. CDR3 DNA sequence: TGTGCCAGCCGGGGGAGGGGGGGAGTGGGTGAGCAGTTCTTC.

V gene TRBV2 combines with J gene TRBJ1-6; 10 nucleotides agree with TRBD1. The CDR3 extends over 14 amino acids. The germline gives CDR1 SNHLY, CDR2 FYNNEI. The junction had 6 bases not matched to a gene; V was cut back by 10 bases and J by 6 bases. The CDR3: CAMGTGVVNSPLHF. The DNA for the CDR3 is TGTGCCATGGGGACAGGGGTTGTTAATTCACCCCTCCACTTT.

This clone was seen more than once but under ten times. V gene TRBV19 combines with J gene TRBJ2-4; 10 bases line up with TRBD1. There are 13 residues in the CDR3. The germline V gene encodes CDR1 LNHDA and CDR2 SQIVND (reference sequence). V trimming: 4 bases; J trimming: 7 bases; junction bases outside the gene matches: 1. CDR3 DNA sequence: TGTGCCAGTAGTAGGACAGGGGGGAACATTCAGTACTTC. It yields the protein CASSRTGGNIQYF.